Sequencing of this TCR beta chain was carried out in a study of PD-1 blockade in classical Hodgkin lymphoma. For the study at large: Nivolumab 3 mg/kg was given intravenously every 2 weeks.

Study-wide results and limits: Possibly reflecting disease activity or prior therapy, repertoire differences have causes that remain undefined. Only CD4+ TCR diversity, not CD8+, had risen significantly by C4D1.

The CDR3 consists of 14 residues. Germline CDR1 is MNHEY and CDR2 is SVGAGI. Trimming cost V 4 bases and J 5 bases; bases outside gene matches: 5. Of note for this clone: Its antigen is undetermined.

With no exception, relapse followed autologous stem cell transplantation in all patients, and brentuximab vedotin exposure varied. Sequenced by immunoSEQ multiplex PCR; TCRdb stores in-frame clones only, minus some. This table has around 60,000 clones, approximately 90% appearing once. This chain connects TRBV6-5 to TRBJ1-1, with 9 bases that match TRBD1. The sequence was collected from a human donor with classical Hodgkin lymphoma. This material consisted of peripheral blood mononuclear cells (PBMCs), taken before the second cycle of nivolumab. CDR3 DNA sequence: TGTGCCAGCAGTTGGGGACAGGGAGGAACTGAAGCTTTCTTT. Protein product: CASSWGQGGTEAFF.